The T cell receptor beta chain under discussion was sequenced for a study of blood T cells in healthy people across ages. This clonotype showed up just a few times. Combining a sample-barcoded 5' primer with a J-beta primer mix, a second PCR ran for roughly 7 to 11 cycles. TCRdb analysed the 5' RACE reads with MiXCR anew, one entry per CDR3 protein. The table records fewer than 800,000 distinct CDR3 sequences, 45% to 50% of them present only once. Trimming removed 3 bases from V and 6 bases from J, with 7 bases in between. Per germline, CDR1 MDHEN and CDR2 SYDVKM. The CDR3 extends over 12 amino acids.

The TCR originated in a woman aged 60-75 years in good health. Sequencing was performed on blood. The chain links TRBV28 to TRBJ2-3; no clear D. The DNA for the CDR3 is TGTGCCAGCAGTTTCCTCTTCGATACGCAGTATTTT. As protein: CASSFLFDTQYF.